This TCR beta chain derives from a study of blood T cell repertoires in COVID-19. Trimming removed 7 bases from V and 2 bases from J, with 11 bases in between. Per the germline V gene, CDR1 is MGHDK and CDR2 is SYGVNS. The CDR3 is made up of 13 amino acids. Sequenced by immunoSEQ multiplex PCR; TCRdb stores in-frame clones only, minus some. The table shows roughly 420,000 clones, with around 87% occurring only once. Sequences were obtained from PBMCs or T cells enriched from blood (not recorded which). This TCR was recovered from a woman in her thirties with acute COVID-19. The rearrangement joins TRBV25-1 to TRBJ1-2; TRBD1 is a possible D gene (6 bases). The CDR3 nucleotides read TGTGCCAGCATTGGGCAGGGGAACTATGGCTACACCTTC. Translation: CASIGQGNYGYTF.